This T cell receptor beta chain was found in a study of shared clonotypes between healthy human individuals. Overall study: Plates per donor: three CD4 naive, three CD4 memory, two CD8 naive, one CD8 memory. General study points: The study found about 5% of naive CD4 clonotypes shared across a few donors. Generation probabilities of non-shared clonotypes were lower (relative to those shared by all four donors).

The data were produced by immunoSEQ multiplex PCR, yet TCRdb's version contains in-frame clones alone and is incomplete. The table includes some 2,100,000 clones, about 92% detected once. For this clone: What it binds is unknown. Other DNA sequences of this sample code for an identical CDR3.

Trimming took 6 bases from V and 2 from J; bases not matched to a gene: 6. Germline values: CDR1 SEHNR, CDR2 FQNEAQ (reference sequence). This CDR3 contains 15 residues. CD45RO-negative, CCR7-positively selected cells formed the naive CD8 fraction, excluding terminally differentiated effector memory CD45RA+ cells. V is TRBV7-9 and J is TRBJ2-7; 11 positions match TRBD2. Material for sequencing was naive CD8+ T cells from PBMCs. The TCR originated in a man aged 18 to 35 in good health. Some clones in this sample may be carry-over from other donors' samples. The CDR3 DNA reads TGTGCCAGCAGTTCAGGACTAGCGGGCCCCTACGAGCAGTACTTC. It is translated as CASSSGLAGPYEQYF.